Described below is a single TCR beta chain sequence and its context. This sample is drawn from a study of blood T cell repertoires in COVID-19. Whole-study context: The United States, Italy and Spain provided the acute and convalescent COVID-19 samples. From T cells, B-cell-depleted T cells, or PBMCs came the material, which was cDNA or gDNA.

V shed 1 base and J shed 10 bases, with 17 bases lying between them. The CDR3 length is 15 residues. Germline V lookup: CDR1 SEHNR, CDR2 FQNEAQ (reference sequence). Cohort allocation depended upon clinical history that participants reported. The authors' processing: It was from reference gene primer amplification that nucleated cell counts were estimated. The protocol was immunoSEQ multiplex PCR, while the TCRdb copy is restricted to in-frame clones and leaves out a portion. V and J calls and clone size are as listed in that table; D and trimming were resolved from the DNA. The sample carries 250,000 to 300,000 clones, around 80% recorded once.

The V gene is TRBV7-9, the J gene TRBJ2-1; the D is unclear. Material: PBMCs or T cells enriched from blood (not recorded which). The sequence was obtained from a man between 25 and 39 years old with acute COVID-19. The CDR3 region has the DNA TGTGCCAGCAGCTTAGTAGGAGATAGTAGATCCGAGCAGTTCTTC. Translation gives CASSLVGDSRSEQFF.